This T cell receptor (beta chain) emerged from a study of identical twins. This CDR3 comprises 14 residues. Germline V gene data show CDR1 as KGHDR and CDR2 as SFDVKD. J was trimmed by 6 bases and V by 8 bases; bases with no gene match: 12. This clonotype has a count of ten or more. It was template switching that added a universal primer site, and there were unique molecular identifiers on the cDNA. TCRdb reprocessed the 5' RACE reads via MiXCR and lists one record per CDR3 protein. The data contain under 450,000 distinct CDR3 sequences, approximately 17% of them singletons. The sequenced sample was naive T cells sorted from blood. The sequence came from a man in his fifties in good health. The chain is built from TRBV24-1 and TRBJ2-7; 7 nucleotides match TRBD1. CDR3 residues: CATNAGGVGAEQYF. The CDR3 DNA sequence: TGTGCCACCAACGCAGGGGGTGTGGGAGCCGAGCAGTACTTC.